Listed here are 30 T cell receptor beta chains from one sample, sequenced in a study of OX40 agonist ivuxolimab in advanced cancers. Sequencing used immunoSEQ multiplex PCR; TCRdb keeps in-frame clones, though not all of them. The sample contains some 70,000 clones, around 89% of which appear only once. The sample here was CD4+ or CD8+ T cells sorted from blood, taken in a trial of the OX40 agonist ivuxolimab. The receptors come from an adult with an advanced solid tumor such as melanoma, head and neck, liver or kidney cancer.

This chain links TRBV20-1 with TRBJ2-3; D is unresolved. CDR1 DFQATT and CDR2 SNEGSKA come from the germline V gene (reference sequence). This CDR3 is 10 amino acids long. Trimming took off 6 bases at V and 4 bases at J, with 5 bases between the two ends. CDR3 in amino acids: CSARADTQYF. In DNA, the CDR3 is TGCAGTGCAAGGGCAGATACGCAGTATTTT.

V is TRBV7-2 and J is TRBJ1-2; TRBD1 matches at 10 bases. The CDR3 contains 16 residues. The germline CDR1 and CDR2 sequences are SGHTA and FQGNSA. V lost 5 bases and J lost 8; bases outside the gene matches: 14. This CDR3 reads CASSPVGQGGRGGYTF. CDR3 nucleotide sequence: TGTGCCAGCAGCCCCGTCGGACAGGGGGGTAGAGGCGGCTACACCTTC.

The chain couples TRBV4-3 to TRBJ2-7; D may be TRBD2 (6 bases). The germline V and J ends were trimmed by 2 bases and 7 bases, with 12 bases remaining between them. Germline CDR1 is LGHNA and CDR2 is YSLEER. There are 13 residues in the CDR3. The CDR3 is CASSQTPGEEQYF. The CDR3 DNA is TGCGCCAGCAGCCAAACCCCGGGGGAGGAGCAGTACTTC.

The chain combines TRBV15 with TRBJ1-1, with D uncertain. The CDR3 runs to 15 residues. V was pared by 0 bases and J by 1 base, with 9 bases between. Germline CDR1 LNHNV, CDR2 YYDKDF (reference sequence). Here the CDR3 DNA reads TGTGCCACCAGCAGAGATACAAAGGGGAACACTGAAGCTTTCTTT. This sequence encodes CATSRDTKGNTEAFF.

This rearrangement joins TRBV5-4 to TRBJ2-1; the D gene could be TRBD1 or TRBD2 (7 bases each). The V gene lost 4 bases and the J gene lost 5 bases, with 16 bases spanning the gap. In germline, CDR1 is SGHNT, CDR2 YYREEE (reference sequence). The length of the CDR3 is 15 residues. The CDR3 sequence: CASSQGGDPNNEQFF. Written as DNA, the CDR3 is TGTGCCAGCAGCCAGGGGGGGGATCCTAACAATGAGCAGTTCTTC. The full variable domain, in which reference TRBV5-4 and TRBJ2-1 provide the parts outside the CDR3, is ETGVTQSPTHLIKTRGQQVTLRCSSQSGHNTVSWYQQALGQGPQFIFQYYREEENGRGNFPPRFSGLQFPNYSSELNVNALELDDSALYLCASSQGGDPNNEQFFGPGTRLTVL.

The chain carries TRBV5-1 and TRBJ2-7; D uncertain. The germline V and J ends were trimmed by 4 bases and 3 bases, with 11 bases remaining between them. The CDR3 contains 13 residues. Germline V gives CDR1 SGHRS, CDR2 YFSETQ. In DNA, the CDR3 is TGCGCCAGCAGCCCCCTAGGAGTCTACGAGCAGTACTTC. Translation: CASSPLGVYEQYF.

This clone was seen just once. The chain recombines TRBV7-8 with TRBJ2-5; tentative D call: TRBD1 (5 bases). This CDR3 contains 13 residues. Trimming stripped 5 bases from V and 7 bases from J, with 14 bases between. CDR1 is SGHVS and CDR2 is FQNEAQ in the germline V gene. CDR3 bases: TGTGCCAGCAGCGTGGGAAGCCAGGGGACCCAGTACTTC. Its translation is CASSVGSQGTQYF.

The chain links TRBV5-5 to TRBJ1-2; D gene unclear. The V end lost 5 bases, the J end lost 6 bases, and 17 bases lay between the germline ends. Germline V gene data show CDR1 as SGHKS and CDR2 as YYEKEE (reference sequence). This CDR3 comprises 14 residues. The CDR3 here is CASSGLAEANGYTF. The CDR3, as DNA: TGTGCCAGCAGTGGCCTCGCGGAGGCTAATGGCTACACCTTC.

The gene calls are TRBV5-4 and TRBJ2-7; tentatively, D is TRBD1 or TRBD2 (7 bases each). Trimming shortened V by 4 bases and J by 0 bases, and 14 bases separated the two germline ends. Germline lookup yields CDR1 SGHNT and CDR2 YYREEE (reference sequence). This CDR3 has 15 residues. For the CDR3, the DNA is TGTGCCAGCAGCGATCCCAGGGGGGGCTCCTACGAGCAGTACTTC. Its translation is CASSDPRGGSYEQYF.

Here the CDR3 reads CASSRVGGTGGYTF. CDR3 in DNA: TGTGCCAGCAGCCGCGTTGGAGGGACTGGTGGCTACACCTTC. The rearrangement uses TRBV5-6 and TRBJ1-2; D is possibly TRBD1 (5 bases). V lost 4 bases to trimming and J lost 7 bases, with 17 bases between them. The CDR3 has 14 residues. CDR1 SGHDT and CDR2 YYEEEE come from the germline V gene.

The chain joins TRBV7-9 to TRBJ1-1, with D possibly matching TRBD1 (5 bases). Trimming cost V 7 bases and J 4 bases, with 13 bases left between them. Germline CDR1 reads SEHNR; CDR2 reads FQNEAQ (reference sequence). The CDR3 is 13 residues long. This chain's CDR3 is CASMNVGGTEAFF. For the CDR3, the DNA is TGTGCCAGCATGAACGTTGGGGGCACTGAAGCTTTCTTT.

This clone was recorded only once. CDR3 in amino acids: CASSRFGTAEETQYF. The CDR3 region has the DNA TGCGCCAGCAGCCGATTCGGGACAGCAGAAGAGACCCAGTACTTC. The chain joins TRBV5-1 to TRBJ2-5; 7 bases are shared with TRBD1. After removal of 4 bases from V and 3 bases from J, the junction contained 9 bases not matched to a gene. Germline V gene data show CDR1 as SGHRS and CDR2 as YFSETQ. The CDR3 has 15 amino acids.

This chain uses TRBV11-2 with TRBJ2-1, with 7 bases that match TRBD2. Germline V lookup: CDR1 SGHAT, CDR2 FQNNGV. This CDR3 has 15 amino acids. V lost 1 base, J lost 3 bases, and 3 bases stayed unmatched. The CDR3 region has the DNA TGTGCCAGCAGCTTAGGGGCGGGAGACTACAATGAGCAGTTCTTC. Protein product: CASSLGAGDYNEQFF.

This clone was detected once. CDR3 loop: CASSQPGHTYEQYF. The CDR3 DNA follows: TGTGCCAGCAGTCAACCGGGACACACCTACGAGCAGTACTTC. The chain employs TRBV28 and TRBJ2-7; perhaps TRBD1 as D (6 bases). V shed 5 bases and J shed 2 bases, with 13 bases lying between them. This CDR3 is built from 14 residues. Germline values: CDR1 MDHEN, CDR2 SYDVKM.

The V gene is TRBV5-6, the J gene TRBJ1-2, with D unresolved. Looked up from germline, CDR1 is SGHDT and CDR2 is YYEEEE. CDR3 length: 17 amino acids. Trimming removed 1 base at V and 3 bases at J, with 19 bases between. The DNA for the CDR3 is TGTGCCAGCAGCTTGTTTATCGGATCCCACGGCGACTATGGCTACACCTTC. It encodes CASSLFIGSHGDYGYTF.

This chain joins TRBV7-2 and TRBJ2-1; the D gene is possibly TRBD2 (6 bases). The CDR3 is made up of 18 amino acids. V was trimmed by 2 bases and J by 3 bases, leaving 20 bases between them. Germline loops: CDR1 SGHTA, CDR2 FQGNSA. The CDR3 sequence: CASSLIPPSWGDYNEQFF. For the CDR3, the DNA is TGTGCCAGCAGCTTAATCCCTCCCTCGTGGGGGGACTACAATGAGCAGTTCTTC. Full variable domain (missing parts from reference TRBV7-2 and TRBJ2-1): GAGVSQSPSNKVTEKGKDVELRCDPISGHTALYWYRQSLGQGLEFLIYFQGNSAPDKSGLPSDRFSAERTGGSVSTLTIQRTQQEDSAVYLCASSLIPPSWGDYNEQFFGPGTRLTVL.

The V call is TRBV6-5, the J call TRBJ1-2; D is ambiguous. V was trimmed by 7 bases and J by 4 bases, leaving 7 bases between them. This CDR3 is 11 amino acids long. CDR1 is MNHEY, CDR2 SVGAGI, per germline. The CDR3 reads CASTRGYGYTF. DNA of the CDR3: TGTGCCAGCACTCGGGGCTATGGCTACACCTTC.

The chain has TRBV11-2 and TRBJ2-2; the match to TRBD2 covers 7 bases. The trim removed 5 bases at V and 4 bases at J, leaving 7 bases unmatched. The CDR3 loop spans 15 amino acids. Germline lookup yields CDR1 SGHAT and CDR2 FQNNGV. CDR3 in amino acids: CASSVTGTITGELFF. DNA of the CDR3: TGTGCCAGCAGCGTAACCGGGACTATCACCGGGGAGCTGTTTTTT.

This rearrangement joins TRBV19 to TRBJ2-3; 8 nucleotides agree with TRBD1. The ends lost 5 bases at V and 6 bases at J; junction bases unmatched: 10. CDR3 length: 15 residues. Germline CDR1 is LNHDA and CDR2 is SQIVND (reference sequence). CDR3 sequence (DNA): TGTGCCAGTAGTGCCCAAACAGGGGGAACGGATACGCAGTATTTT. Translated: CASSAQTGGTDTQYF.

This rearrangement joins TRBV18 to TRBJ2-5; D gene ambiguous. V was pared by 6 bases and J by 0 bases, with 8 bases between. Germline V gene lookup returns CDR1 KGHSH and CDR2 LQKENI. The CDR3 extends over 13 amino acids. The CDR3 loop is CASSLRDQETQYF. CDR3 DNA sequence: TGTGCCAGCTCCCTCCGGGACCAAGAGACCCAGTACTTC.

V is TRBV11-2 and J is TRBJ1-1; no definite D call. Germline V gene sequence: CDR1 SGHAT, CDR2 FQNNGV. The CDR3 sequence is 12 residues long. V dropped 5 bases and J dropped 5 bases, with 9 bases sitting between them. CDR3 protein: CASSATGTEAFF. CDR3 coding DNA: TGTGCCAGCAGCGCAACGGGGACTGAAGCTTTCTTT.

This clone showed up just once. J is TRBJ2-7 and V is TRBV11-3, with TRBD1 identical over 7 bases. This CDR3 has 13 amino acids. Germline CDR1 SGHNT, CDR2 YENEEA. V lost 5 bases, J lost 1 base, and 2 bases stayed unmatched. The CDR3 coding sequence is TGTGCCAGCAGCCCAGGGGGTTCCTACGAGCAGTACTTC. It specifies CASSPGGSYEQYF.

The CDR3 DNA reads TGTGCCAGCAGTTACCGGGCTACCTCTGGGGCCAACGTCCTGACTTTC. Protein: CASSYRATSGANVLTF. This sequence joins TRBV6-5 and TRBJ2-6, with D unclear. The germline CDR1 and CDR2 sequences are MNHEY and SVGAGI. V lost 2 bases and J 0 bases, leaving 8 bases between the germline ends. The CDR3 extends over 16 amino acids.

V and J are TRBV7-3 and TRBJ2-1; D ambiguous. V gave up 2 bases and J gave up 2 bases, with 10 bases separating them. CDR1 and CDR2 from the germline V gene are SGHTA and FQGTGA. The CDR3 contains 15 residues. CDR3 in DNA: TGTGCCAGCAGCTTAGCTCCAAGACCCTACAATGAGCAGTTCTTC. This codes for CASSLAPRPYNEQFF.

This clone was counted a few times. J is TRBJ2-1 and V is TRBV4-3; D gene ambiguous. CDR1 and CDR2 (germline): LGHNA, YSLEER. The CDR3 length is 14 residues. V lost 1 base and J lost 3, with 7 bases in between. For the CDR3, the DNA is TGCGCCAGCAGCCAAGGGATCCTCTACAATGAGCAGTTCTTC. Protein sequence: CASSQGILYNEQFF.

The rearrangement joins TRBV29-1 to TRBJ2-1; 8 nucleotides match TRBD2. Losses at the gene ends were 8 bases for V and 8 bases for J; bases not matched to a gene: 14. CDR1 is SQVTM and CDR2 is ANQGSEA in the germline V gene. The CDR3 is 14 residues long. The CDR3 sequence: CSFSGTRRGDEQFF. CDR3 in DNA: TGCAGCTTTAGCGGGACTAGGAGGGGCGATGAGCAGTTCTTC.

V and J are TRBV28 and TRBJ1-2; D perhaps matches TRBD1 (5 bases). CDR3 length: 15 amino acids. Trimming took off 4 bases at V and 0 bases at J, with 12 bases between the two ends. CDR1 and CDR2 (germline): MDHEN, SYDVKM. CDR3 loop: CASSSPGPPNYGYTF. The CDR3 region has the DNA TGTGCCAGCAGTTCCCCAGGGCCCCCTAACTATGGCTACACCTTC.

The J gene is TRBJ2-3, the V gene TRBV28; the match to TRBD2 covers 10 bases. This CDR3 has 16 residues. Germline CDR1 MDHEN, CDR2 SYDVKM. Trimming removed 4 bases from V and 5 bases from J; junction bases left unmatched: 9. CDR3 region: CASSYQSGGARDTQYF. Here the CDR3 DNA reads TGTGCCAGCAGTTACCAAAGCGGGGGGGCCAGAGATACGCAGTATTTT.

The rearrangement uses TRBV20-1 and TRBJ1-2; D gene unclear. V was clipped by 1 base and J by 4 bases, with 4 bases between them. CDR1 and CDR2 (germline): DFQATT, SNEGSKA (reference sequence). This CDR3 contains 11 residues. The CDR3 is CSARGTYGYTF. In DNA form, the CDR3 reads TGCAGTGCTAGAGGAACCTATGGCTACACCTTC.

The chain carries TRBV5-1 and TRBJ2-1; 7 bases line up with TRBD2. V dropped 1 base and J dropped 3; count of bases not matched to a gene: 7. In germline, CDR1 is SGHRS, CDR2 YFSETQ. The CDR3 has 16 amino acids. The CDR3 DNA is TGCGCCAGCAGCTTGCTAGCGGTTGCGGGCTACAATGAGCAGTTCTTC. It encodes CASSLLAVAGYNEQFF.